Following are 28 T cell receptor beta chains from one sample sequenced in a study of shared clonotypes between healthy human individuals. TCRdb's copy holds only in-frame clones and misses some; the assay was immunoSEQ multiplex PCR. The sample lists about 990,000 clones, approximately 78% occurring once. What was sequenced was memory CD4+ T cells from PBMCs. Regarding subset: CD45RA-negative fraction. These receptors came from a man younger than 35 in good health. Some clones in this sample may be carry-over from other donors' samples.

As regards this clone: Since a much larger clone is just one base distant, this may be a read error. CDR3 DNA: TGTGCCAGCAGAGGGCTCTCCTCTCGGAGCACAGATACGCAGTATTTT. Protein sequence: CASRGLSSRSTDTQYF. The rearrangement joins TRBV25-1 to TRBJ2-3; no reliable D call. The CDR3 runs 16 residues. Per germline, CDR1 MGHDK and CDR2 SYGVNS. The ends were cut back, 6 bases at V and 0 bases at J, with 16 bases in the middle.

As DNA, the CDR3 is TGTGCCAGTAGCCTCACGGGTTACCAGTACGAGCAGTACTTC. It yields the protein CASSLTGYQYEQYF. The chain carries TRBV19 and TRBJ2-7; D gene ambiguous. Germline values: CDR1 LNHDA, CDR2 SQIVND (reference sequence). Trimming took 6 bases from V and 4 from J, leaving 16 bases between them. This CDR3 is built from 14 residues.

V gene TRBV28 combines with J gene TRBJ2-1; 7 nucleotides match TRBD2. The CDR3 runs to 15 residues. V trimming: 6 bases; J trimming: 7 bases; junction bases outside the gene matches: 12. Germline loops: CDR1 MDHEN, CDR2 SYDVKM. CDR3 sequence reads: CASRSPSGGGNEQFF. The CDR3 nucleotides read TGTGCCAGCAGGTCACCTAGCGGCGGCGGAAATGAGCAGTTCTTC.

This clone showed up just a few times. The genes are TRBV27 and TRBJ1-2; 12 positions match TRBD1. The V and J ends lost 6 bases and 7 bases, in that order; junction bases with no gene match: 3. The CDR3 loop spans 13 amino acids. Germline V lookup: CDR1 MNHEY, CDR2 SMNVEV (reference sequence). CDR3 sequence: CASRGTGGSGYTF. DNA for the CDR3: TGTGCCAGCAGGGGGACAGGGGGCTCTGGCTACACCTTC.

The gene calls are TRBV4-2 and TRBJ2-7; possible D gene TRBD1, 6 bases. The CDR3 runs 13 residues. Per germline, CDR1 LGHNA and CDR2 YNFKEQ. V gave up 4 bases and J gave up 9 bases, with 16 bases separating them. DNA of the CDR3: TGTGCCAGCAGCCCGAACAGGGTAGGGGGGCAGTACTTC. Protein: CASSPNRVGGQYF.

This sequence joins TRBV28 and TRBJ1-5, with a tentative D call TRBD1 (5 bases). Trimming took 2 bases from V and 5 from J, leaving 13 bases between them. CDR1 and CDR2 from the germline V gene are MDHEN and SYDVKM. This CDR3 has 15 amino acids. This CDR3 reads CASSLGLGTYQPQHF. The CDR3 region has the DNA TGTGCCAGCAGTTTAGGGCTCGGGACGTATCAGCCCCAGCATTTT.

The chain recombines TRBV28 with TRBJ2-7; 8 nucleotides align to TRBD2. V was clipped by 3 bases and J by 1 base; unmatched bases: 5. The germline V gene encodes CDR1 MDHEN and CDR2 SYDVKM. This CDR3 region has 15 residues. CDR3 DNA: TGTGCCAGCAGTTTGCGGACTAGCTGGTCCTACGAGCAGTACTTC. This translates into CASSLRTSWSYEQYF.

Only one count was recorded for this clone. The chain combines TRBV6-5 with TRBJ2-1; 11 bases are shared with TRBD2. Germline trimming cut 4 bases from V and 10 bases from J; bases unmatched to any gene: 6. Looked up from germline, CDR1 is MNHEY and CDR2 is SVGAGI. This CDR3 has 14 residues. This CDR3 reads CASSFSWTSGEQFF. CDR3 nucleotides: TGTGCCAGCAGTTTCTCCTGGACTAGCGGGGAGCAGTTCTTC.

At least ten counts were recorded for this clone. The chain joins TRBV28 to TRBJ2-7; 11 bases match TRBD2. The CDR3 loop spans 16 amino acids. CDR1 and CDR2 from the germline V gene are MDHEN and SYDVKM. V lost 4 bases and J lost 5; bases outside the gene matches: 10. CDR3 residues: CASSSLAGGYPHEQYF. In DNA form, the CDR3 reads TGTGCCAGCAGTTCCCTAGCGGGAGGATATCCCCACGAGCAGTACTTC. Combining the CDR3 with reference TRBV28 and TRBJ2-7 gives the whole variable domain DVKVTQSSRYLVKRTGEKVFLECVQDMDHENMFWYRQDPGLGLRLIYFSYDVKMKEKGDIPEGYSVSREKKERFSLILESASTNQTSMYLCASSSLAGGYPHEQYFGPGTRLTVT.

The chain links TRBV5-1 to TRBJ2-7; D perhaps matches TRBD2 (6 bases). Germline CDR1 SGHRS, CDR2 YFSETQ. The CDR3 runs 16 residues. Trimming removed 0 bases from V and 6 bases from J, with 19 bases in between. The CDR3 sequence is CASSLARPGVAVEQYF. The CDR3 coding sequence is TGCGCCAGCAGCTTGGCCAGACCGGGGGTAGCGGTCGAGCAGTACTTC.

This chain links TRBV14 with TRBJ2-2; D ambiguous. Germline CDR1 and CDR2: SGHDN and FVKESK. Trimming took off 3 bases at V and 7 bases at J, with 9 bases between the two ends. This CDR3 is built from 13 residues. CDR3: CASSQTWIGELFF. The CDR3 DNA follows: TGTGCCAGCAGCCAGACCTGGATCGGGGAGCTGTTTTTT.

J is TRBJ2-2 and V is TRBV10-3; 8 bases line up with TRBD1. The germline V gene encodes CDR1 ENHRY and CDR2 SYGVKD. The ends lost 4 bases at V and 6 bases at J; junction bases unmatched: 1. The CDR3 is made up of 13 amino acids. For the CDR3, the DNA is TGTGCCATCAGTGGGACAGGGTCCGGGGAGCTGTTTTTT. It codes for CAISGTGSGELFF.

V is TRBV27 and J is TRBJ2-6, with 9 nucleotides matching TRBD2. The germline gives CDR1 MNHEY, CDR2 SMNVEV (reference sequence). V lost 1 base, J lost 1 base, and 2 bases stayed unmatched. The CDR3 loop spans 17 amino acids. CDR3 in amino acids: CASSLYAGGSGANVLTF. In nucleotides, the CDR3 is TGTGCCAGCAGTTTATACGCGGGAGGGTCTGGGGCCAACGTCCTGACTTTC.

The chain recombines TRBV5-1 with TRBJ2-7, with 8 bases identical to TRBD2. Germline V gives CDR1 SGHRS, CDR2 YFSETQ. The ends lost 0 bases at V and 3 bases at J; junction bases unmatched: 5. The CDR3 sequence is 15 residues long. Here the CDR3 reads CASSLVSGSGYEQYF. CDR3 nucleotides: TGCGCCAGCAGCTTGGTGAGCGGGAGCGGCTACGAGCAGTACTTC.

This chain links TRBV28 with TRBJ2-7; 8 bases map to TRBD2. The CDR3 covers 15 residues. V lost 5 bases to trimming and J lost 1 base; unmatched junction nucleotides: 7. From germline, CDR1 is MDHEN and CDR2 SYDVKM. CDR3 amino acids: CASSSGGTGSYEQYF. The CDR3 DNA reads TGTGCCAGCAGTAGCGGGGGAACAGGGTCCTACGAGCAGTACTTC. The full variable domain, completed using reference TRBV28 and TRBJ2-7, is DVKVTQSSRYLVKRTGEKVFLECVQDMDHENMFWYRQDPGLGLRLIYFSYDVKMKEKGDIPEGYSVSREKKERFSLILESASTNQTSMYLCASSSGGTGSYEQYFGPGTRLTVT.

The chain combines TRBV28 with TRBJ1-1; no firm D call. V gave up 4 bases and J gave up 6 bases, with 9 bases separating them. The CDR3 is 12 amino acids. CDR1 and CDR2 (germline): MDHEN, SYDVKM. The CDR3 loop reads CASSSNGPEAFF. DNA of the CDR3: TGTGCCAGCAGTTCCAACGGCCCTGAAGCTTTCTTT.

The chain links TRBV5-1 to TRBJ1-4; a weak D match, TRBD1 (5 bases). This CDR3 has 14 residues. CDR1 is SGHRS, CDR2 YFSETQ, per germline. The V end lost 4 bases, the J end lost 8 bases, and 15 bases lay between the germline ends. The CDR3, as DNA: TGCGCCAGCAGCCGACAGTCGCTAGACGAAAAACTGTTTTTT. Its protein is CASSRQSLDEKLFF. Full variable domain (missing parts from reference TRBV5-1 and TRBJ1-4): KAGVTQTPRYLIKTRGQQVTLSCSPISGHRSVSWYQQTPGQGLQFLFEYFSETQRNKGNFPGRFSGRQFSNSRSEMNVSTLELGDSALYLCASSRQSLDEKLFFGSGTQLSVL.

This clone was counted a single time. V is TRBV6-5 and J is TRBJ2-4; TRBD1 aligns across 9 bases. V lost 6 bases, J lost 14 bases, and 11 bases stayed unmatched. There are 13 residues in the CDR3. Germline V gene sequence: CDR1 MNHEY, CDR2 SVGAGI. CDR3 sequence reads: CASSDRGNSVKYF. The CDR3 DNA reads TGTGCCAGCAGCGACAGGGGGAATAGTGTGAAGTACTTC.

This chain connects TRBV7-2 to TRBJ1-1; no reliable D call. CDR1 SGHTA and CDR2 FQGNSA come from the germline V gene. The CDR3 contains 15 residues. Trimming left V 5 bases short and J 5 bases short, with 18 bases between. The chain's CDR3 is CASSLESRIPTEAFF. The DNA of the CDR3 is TGTGCCAGCAGCCTAGAATCCAGGATCCCTACTGAAGCTTTCTTT.

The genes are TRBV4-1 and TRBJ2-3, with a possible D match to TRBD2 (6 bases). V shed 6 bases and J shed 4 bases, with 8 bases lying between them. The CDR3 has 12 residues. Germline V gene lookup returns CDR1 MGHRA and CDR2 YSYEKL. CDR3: CASREGSDTQYF. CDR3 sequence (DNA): TGCGCCAGCAGGGAGGGTTCAGATACGCAGTATTTT.

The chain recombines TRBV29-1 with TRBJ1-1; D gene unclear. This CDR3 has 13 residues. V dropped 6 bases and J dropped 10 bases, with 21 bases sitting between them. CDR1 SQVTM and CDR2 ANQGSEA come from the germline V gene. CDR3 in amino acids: CSVRRSLDQLAFF. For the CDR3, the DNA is TGCAGCGTACGCCGGTCGCTGGACCAGCTAGCTTTCTTT. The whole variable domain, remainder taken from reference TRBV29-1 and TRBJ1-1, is SAVISQKPSRDICQRGTSLTIQCQVDSQVTMMFWYRQQPGQSLTLIATANQGSEATYESGFVIDKFPISRPNLTFSTLTVSNMSPEDSSIYLCSVRRSLDQLAFFGQGTRLTVV.

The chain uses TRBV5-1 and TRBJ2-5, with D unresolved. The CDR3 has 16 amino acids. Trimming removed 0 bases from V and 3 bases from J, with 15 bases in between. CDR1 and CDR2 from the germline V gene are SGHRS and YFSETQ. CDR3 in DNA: TGCGCCAGCAGCTTGGGTGTGGCGCTGGACGAAGAGACCCAGTACTTC. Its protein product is CASSLGVALDEETQYF.

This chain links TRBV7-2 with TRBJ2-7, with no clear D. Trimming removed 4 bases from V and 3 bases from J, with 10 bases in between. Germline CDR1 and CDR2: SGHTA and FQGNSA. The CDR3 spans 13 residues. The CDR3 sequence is CASSSQEIYEQYF. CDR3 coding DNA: TGTGCCAGCAGCTCTCAAGAAATCTACGAGCAGTACTTC.

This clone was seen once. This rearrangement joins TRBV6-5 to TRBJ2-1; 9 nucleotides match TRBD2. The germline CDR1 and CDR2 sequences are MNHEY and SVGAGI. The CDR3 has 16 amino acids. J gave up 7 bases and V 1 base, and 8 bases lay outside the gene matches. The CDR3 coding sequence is TGTGCCAGCAGTTACTGGGTAGCGGGAGTTGTGAATGAGCAGTTCTTC. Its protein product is CASSYWVAGVVNEQFF.

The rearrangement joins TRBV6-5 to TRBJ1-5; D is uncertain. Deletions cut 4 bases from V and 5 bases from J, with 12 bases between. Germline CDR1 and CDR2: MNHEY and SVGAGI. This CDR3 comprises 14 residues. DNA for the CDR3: TGTGCCAGCAGTTTCAACTCCGGGGATCAGCCCCAGCATTTT. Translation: CASSFNSGDQPQHF.

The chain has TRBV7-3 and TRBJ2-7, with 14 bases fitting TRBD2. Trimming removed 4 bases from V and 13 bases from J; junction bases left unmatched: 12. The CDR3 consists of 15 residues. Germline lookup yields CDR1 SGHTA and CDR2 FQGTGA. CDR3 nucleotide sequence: TGTGCCAGCAGCTCAACCGGGACTAGCGGGAGCGGGAGATACTTC. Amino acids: CASSSTGTSGSGRYF.

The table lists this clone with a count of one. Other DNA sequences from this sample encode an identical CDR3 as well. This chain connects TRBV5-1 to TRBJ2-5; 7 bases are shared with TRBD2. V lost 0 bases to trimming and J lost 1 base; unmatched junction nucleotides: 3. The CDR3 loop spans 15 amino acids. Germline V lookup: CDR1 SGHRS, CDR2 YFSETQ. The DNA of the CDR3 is TGCGCCAGCAGCTTGGAACCTAGCGGCCAAGAGACCCAGTACTTC. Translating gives CASSLEPSGQETQYF.

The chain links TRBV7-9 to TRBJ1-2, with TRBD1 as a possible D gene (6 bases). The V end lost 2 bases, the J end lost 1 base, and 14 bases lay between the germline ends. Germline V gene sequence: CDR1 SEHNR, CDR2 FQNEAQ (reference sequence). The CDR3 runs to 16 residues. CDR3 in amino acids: CASSLPGVRYNYGYTF. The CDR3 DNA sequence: TGTGCCAGCAGCTTACCAGGGGTCCGGTATAACTATGGCTACACCTTC.